The present TCR beta chain was sequenced within a study of cytotoxic CD8 clonotypes in ibrutinib-treated CLL. Trimming shortened V by 5 bases and J by 6 bases, and 22 bases separated the two germline ends. Germline V gene data show CDR1 as SGHTA and CDR2 as FQGTGA. The CDR3 sequence is 16 residues long. The repertoire was sequenced with immunoSEQ multiplex PCR; TCRdb's copy has only in-frame clones and lacks some. The sample holds roughly 150,000 clones; around 84% are singletons and the top ten take about 2.1%. Only a few counts were recorded for this clone. V is TRBV7-3 and J is TRBJ1-1; D is possibly TRBD1 (6 bases). The sample consisted of PBMCs, taken after 12 months of ibrutinib treatment. This TCR was sampled from a human donor with chronic lymphocytic leukemia. The DNA for the CDR3 is TGTGCCAGCAGCCACGGGGGCGGGGTTGGTTCGGCTGAAGCTTTCTTT. Translating gives CASSHGGGVGSAEAFF. The variable domain in full, completed from reference TRBV7-3 and TRBJ1-1, reads GAGVSQTPSNKVTEKGKYVELRCDPISGHTALYWYRQSLGQGPEFLIYFQGTGAADDSGLPNDRFFAVRPEGSVSTLKIQRTERGDSAVYLCASSHGGGVGSAEAFFGQGTRLTVV.